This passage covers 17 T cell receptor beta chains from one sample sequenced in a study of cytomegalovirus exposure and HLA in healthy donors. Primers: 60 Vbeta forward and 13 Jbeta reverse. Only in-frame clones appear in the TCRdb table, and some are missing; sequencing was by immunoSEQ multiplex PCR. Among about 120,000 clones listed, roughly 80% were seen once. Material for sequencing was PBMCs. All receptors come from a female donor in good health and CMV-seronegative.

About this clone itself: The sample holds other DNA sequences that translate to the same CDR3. The CDR3 DNA follows: TGTGCCAGCAGTCCAGGGACAGGGGGGTACGAGCAGTACTTC. Translating it yields CASSPGTGGYEQYF. This chain uses TRBV27 with TRBJ2-7; 11 nucleotides line up with TRBD1. V shed 5 bases and J 4 bases; nucleotides not matched to a gene: 4. CDR1 MNHEY and CDR2 SMNVEV come from the germline V gene (reference sequence). The CDR3 totals 14 residues.

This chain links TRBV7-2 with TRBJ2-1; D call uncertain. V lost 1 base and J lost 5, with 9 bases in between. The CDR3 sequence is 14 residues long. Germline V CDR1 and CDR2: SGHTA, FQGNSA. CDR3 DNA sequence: TGTGCCAGCAGCTTAGATCTTGGAGACAATGAGCAGTTCTTC. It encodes CASSLDLGDNEQFF.

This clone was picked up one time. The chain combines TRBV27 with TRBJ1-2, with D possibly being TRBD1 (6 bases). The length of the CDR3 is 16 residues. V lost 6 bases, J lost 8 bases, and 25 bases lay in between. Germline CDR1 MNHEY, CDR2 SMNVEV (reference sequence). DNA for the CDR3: TGTGCCAGCAGCCCGAGGACAGTATTTTCCGAGGGAGGCTACACCTTC. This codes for CASSPRTVFSEGGYTF.

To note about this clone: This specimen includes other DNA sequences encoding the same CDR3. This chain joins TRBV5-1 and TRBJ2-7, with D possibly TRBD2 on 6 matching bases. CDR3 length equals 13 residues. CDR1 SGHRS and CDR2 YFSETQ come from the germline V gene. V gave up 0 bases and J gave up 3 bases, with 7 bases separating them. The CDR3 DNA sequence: TGCGCCAGCAGCTTGGGGGGAGGCTACGAGCAGTACTTC. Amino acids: CASSLGGGYEQYF.

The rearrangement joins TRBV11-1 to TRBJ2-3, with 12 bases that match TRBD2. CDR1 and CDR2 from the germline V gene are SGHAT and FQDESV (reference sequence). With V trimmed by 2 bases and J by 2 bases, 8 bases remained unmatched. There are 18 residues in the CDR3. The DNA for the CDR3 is TGTGCCAGCAGCTTACTAGCGGGGGGGCGAATGAACACAGATACGCAGTATTTT. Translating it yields CASSLLAGGRMNTDTQYF.

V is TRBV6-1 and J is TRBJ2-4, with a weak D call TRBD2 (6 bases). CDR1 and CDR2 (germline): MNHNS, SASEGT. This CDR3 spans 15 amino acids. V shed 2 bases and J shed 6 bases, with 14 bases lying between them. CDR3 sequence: CASSEYAGPGNIQYF. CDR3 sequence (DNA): TGTGCCAGCAGTGAATACGCGGGGCCGGGAAACATTCAGTACTTC.

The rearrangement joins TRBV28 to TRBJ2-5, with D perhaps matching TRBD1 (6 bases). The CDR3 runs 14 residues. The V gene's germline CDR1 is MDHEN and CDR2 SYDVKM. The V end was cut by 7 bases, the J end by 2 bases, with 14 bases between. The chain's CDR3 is CASKQGPRQETQYF. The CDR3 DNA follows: TGTGCCAGCAAACAGGGACCTCGACAAGAGACCCAGTACTTC.

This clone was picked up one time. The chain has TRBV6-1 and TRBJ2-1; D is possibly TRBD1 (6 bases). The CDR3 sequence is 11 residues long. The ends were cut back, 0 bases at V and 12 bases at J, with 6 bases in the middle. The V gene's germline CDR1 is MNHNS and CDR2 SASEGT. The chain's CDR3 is CASSEAGAQFF. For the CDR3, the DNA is TGTGCCAGCAGTGAAGCGGGGGCGCAGTTCTTC.

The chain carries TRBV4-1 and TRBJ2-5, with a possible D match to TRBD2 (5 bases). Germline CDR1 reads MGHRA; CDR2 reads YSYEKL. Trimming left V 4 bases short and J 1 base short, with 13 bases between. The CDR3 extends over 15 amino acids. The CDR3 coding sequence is TGCGCCAGCAGCCCCCCGGAGGCAGCCCAAGAGACCCAGTACTTC. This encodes CASSPPEAAQETQYF.

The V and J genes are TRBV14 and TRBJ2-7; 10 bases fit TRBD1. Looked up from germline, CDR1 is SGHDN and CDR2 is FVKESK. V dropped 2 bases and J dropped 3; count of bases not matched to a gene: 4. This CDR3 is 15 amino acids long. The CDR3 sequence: CASSQPGQGIYEQYF. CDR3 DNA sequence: TGTGCCAGCAGCCAACCGGGACAGGGGATCTACGAGCAGTACTTC. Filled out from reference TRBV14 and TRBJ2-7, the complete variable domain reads EAGVTQFPSHSVIEKGQTVTLRCDPISGHDNLYWYRRVMGKEIKFLLHFVKESKQDESGMPNNRFLAERTGGTYSTLKVQPAELEDSGVYFCASSQPGQGIYEQYFGPGTRLTVT.

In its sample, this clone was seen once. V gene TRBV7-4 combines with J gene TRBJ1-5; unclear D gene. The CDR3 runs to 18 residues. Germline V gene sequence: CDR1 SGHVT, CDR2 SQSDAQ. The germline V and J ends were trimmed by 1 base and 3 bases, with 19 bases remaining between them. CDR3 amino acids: CASSLGAVHKTLNQPQHF. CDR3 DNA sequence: TGTGCCAGCAGCTTAGGGGCCGTCCATAAAACCCTCAATCAGCCCCAGCATTTT.

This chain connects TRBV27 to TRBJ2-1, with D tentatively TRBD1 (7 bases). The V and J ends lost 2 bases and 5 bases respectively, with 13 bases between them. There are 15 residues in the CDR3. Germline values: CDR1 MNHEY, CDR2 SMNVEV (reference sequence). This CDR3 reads CASSLRRGRDNEQFF. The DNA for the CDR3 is TGTGCCAGCAGTTTAAGGAGGGGGCGCGACAATGAGCAGTTCTTC.

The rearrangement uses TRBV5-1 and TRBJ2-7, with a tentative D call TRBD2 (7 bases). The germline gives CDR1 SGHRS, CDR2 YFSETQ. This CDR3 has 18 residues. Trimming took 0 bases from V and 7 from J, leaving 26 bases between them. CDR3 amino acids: CASSLVVVGGRGAGEQYF. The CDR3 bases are TGCGCCAGCAGCTTGGTGGTCGTCGGTGGCCGGGGGGCGGGGGAGCAGTACTTC.

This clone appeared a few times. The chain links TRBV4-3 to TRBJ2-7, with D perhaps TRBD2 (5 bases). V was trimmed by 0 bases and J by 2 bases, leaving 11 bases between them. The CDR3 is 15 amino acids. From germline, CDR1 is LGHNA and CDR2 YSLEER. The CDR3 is CASSQDLASPYEQYF. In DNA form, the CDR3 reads TGCGCCAGCAGCCAAGATCTCGCTAGCCCCTACGAGCAGTACTTC.

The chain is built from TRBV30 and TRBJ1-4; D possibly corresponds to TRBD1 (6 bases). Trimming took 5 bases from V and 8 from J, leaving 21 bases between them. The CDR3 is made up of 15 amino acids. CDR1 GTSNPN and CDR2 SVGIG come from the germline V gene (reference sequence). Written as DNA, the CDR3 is TGTGCCTGGGCCAAAGGTGGGGGCTCGGTCGAAAAACTGTTTTTT. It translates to CAWAKGGGSVEKLFF. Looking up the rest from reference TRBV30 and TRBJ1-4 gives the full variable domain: SQTIHQWPATLVQPVGSPLSLECTVEGTSNPNLYWYRQAAGRGLQLLFYSVGIGQISSEVPQNLSASRPQDRQFILSSKKLLLSDSGFYLCAWAKGGGSVEKLFFGSGTQLSVL.

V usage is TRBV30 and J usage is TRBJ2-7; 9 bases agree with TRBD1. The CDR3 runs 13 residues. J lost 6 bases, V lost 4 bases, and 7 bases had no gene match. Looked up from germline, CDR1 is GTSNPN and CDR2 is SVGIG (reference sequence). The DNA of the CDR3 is TGTGCCTGGATTCCGACAGGGGGAGGCGAGCAGTACTTC. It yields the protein CAWIPTGGGEQYF.

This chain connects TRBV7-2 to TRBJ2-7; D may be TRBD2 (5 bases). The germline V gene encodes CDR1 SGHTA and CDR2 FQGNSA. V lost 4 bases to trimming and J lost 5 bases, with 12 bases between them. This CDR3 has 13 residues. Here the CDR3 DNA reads TGTGCCAGCAGCTCTTCCACTAGACACGAGCAGTACTTC. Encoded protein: CASSSSTRHEQYF.